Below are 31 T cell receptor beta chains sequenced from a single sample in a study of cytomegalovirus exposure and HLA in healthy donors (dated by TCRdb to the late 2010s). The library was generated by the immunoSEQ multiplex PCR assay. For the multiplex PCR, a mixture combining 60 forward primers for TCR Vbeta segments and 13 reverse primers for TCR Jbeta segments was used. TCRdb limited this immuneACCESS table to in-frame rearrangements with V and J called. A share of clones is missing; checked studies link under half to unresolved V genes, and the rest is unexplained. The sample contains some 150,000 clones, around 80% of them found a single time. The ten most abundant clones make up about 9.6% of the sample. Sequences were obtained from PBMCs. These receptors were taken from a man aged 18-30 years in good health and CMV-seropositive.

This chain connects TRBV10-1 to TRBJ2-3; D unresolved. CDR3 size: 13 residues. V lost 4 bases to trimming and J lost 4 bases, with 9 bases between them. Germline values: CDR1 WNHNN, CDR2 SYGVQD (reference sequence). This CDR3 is CASSAASADTQYF. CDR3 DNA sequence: TGCGCCAGCAGTGCAGCCAGCGCAGATACGCAGTATTTT.

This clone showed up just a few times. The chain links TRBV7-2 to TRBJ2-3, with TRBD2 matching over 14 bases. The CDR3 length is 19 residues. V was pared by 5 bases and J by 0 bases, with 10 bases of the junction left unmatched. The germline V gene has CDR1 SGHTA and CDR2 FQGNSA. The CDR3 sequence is CASSATSGGAGPSTDTQYF. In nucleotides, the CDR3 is TGTGCCAGCAGCGCGACTAGCGGGGGGGCTGGGCCAAGCACAGATACGCAGTATTTT.

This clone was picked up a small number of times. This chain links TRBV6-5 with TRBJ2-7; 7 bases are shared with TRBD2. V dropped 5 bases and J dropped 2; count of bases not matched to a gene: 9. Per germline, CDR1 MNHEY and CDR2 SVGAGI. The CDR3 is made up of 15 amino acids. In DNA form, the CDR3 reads TGTGCCAGCAGTGCCCGGTACCTAGCGGCCTACGAGCAGTACTTC. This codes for CASSARYLAAYEQYF.

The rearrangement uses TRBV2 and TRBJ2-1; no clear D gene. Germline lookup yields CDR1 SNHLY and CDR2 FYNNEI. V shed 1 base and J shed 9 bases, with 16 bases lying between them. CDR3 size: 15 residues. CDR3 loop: CASSEEWLDSSEQFF. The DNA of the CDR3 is TGTGCCAGCAGTGAAGAATGGCTAGATAGTAGTGAGCAGTTCTTC.

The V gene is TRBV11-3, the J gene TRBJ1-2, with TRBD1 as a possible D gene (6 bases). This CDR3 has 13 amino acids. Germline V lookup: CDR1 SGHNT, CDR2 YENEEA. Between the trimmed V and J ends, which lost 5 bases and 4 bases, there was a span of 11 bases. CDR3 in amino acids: CASSRGQRYGYTF. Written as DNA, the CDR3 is TGTGCCAGCAGCCGCGGACAGCGCTATGGCTACACCTTC.

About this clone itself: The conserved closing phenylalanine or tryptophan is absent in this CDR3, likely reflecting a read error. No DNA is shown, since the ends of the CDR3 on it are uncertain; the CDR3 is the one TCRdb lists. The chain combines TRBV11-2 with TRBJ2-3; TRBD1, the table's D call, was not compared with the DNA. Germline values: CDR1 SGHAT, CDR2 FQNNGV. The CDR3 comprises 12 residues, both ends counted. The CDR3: CASSAQQGKLVV.

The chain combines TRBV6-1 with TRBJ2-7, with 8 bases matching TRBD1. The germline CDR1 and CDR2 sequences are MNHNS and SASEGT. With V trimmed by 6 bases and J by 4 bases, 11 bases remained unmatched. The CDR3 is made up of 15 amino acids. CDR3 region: CASRGSGTGLYEQYF. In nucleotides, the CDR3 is TGTGCCAGCAGAGGCTCCGGGACAGGACTTTACGAGCAGTACTTC.

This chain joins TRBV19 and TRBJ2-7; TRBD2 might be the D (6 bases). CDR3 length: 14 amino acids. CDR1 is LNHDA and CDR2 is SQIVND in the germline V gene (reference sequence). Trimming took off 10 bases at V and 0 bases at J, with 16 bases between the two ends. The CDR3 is CAIGPAGSSYEQYF. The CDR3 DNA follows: TGTGCCATCGGACCGGCGGGAAGCTCCTACGAGCAGTACTTC.

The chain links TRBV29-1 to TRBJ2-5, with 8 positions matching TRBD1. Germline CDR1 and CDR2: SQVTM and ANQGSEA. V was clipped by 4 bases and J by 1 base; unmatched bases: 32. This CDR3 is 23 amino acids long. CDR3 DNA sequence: TGCAGCGTTGGACTCGTCGGGAGCTTGGGCGGGACGAAAATTACAGGGGGCCAAGAGACCCAGTACTTC. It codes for CSVGLVGSLGGTKITGGQETQYF. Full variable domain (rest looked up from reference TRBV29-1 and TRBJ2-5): SAVISQKPSRDICQRGTSLTIQCQVDSQVTMMFWYRQQPGQSLTLIATANQGSEATYESGFVIDKFPISRPNLTFSTLTVSNMSPEDSSIYLCSVGLVGSLGGTKITGGQETQYFGPGTRLLVL.

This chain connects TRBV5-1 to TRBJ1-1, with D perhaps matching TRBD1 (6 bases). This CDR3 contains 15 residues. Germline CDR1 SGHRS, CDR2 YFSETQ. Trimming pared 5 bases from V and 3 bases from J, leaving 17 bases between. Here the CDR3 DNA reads TGCGCCAGCAGGTACGACATGGGGGCGGACACTGAAGCTTTCTTT. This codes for CASRYDMGADTEAFF.

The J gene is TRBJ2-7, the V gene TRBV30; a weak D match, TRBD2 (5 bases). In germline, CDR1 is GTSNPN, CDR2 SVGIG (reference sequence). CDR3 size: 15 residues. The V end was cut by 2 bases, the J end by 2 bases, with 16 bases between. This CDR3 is CAWSPRRRRTYEQYF. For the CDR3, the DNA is TGTGCCTGGAGTCCCAGACGGAGGAGGACCTACGAGCAGTACTTC.

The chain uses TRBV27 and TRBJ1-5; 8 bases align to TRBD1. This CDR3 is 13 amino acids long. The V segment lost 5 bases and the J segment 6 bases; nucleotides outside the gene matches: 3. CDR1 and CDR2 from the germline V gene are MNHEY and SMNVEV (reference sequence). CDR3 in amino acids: CASSVQGGQPQHF. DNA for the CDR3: TGTGCCAGCAGTGTACAGGGGGGTCAGCCCCAGCATTTT.

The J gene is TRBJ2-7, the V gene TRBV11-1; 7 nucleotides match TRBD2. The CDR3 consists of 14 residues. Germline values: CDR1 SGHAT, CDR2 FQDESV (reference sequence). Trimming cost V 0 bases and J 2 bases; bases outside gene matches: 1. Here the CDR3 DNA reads TGTGCCAGCAGCTTAGCCCTAGCGGCCTACGAGCAGTACTTC. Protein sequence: CASSLALAAYEQYF.

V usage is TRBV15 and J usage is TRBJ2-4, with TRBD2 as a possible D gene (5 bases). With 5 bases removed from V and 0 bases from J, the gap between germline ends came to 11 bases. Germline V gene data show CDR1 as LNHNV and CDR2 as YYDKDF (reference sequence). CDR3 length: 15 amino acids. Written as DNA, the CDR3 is TGTGCCACCAGCGGCGGAGGAATAGCCAAAAACATTCAGTACTTC. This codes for CATSGGGIAKNIQYF.

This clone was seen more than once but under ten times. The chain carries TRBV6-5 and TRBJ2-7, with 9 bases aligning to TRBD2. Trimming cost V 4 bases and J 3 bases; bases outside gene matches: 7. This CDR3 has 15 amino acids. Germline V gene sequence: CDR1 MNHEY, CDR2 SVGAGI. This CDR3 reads CASSSSLAGFYEQYF. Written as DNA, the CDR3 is TGTGCCAGCAGTTCGTCGCTAGCGGGATTCTACGAGCAGTACTTC.

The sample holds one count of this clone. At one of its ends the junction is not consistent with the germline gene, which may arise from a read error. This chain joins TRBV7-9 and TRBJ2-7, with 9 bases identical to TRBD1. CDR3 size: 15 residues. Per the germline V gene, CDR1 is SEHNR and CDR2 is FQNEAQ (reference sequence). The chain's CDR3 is CSSSSRDRAPYEQYF. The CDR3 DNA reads TGTTCCAGCAGCTCCCGGGACAGGGCACCCTACGAGCAGTACTTC. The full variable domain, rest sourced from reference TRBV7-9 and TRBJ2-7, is DTGVSQNPRHKITKRGQNVTFRCDPISEHNRLYWYRQTLGQGPEFLTYFQNEAQLEKSRLLSDRFSAERPKGSFSTLEIQRTEQGDSAMYLCSSSSRDRAPYEQYFGPGTRLTVT.

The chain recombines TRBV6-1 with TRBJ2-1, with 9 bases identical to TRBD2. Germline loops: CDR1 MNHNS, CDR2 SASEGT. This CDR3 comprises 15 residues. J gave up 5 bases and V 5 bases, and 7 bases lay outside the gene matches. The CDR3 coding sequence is TGTGCCAGCAGTTCTGCTAGCGGGGAGGACAATGAGCAGTTCTTC. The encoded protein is CASSSASGEDNEQFF.

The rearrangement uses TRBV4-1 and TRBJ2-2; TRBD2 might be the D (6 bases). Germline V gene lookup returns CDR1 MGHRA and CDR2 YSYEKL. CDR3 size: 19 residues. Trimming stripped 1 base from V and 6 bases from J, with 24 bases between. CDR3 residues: CASSQVFQKRAVLPGELFF. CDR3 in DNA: TGCGCCAGCAGCCAAGTATTTCAAAAGCGGGCCGTTCTCCCCGGGGAGCTGTTTTTT.

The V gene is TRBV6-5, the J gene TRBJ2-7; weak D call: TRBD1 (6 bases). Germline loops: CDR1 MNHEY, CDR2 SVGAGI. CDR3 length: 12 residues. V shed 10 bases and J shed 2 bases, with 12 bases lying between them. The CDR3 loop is CATMDSPYEQYF. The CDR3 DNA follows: TGTGCCACCATGGACAGTCCCTACGAGCAGTACTTC.

CDR3 protein: CASSFRHGGPDTQYF. Written as DNA, the CDR3 is TGTGCCAGCAGCTTCAGGCACGGAGGTCCAGATACGCAGTATTTT. The rearrangement links TRBV5-4 to TRBJ2-3, with D tentatively TRBD2 (5 bases). The CDR3 spans 15 residues. V was trimmed by 2 bases and J by 4 bases, leaving 14 bases between them. Looked up from germline, CDR1 is SGHNT and CDR2 is YYREEE (reference sequence).

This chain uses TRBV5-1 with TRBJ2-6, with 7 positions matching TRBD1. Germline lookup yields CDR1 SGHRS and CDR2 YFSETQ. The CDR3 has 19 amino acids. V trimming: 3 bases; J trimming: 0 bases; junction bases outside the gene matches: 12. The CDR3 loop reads CASSSDRNTLPSGANVLTF. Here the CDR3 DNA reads TGCGCCAGCAGCTCGGACAGGAACACTTTACCCTCTGGGGCCAACGTCCTGACTTTC. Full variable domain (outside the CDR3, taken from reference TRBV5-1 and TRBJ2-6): KAGVTQTPRYLIKTRGQQVTLSCSPISGHRSVSWYQQTPGQGLQFLFEYFSETQRNKGNFPGRFSGRQFSNSRSEMNVSTLELGDSALYLCASSSDRNTLPSGANVLTFGAGSRLTVL.

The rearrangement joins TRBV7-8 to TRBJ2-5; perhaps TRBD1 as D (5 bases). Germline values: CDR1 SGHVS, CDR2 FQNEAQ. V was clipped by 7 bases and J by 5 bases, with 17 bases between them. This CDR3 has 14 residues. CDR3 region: CASTHGGRVETQYF. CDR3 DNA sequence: TGTGCCAGCACCCACGGTGGCAGGGTGGAGACCCAGTACTTC.

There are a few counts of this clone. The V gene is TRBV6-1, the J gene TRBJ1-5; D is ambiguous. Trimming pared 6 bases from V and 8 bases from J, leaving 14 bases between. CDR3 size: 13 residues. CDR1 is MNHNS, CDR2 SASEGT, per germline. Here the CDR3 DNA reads TGTGCCAGCAGCGAGGGTTTTCGAGAGCCCCAGCATTTT. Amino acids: CASSEGFREPQHF.

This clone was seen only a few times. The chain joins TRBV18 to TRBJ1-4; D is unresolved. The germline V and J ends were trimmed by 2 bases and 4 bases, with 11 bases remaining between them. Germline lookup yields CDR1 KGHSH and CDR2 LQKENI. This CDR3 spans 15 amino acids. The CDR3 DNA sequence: TGTGCCAGCTCACCATCGTACGGTATTAATGAAAAACTGTTTTTT. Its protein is CASSPSYGINEKLFF.

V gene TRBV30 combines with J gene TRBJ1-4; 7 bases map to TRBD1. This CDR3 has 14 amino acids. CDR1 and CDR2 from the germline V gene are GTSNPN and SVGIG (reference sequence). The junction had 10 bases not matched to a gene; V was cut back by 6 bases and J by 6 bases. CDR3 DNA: TGTGCCTGTCCAAACAGGGGAGGCGATGAAAAACTGTTTTTT. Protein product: CACPNRGGDEKLFF.

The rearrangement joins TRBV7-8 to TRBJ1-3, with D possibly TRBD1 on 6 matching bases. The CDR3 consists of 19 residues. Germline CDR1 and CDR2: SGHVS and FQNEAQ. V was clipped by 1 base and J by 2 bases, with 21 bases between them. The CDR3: CASSLGRGMAAKAGNTIYF. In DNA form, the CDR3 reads TGTGCCAGCAGCTTAGGTAGGGGGATGGCGGCTAAAGCTGGAAACACCATATATTTT.

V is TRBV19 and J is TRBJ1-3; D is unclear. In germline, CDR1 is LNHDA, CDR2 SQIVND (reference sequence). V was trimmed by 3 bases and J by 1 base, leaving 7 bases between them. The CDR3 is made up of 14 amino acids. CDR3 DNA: TGTGCCAGTAGTATCCAGGTTTCTGGAAACACCATATATTTT. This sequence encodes CASSIQVSGNTIYF.

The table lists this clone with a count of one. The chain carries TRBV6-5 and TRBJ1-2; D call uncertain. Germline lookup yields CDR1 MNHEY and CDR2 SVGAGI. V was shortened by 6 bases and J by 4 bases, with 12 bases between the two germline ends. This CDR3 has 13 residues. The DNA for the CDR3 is TGTGCCAGCAGGCCGACCGACATCTATGGCTACACCTTC. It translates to CASRPTDIYGYTF.

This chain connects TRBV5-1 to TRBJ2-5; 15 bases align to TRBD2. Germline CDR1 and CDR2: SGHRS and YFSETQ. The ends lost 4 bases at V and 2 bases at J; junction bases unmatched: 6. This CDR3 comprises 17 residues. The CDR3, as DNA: TGCGCCAGCAGCGGCGGGACTAGCGGGGGGTTGCAAGAGACCCAGTACTTC. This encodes CASSGGTSGGLQETQYF.

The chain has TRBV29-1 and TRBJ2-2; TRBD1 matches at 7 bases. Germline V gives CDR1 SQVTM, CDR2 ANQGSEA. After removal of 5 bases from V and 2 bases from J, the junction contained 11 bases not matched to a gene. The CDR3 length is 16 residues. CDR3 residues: CSVRSTGSPNTGELFF. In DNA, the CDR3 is TGCAGCGTTAGATCGACAGGGTCCCCCAACACCGGGGAGCTGTTTTTT.

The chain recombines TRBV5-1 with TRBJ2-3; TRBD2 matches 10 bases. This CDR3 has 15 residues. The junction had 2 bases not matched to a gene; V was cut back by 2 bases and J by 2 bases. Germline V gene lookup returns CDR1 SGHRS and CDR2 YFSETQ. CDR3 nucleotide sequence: TGCGCCAGCAGCTTCACTAGCGGGAACACAGATACGCAGTATTTT. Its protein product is CASSFTSGNTDTQYF.